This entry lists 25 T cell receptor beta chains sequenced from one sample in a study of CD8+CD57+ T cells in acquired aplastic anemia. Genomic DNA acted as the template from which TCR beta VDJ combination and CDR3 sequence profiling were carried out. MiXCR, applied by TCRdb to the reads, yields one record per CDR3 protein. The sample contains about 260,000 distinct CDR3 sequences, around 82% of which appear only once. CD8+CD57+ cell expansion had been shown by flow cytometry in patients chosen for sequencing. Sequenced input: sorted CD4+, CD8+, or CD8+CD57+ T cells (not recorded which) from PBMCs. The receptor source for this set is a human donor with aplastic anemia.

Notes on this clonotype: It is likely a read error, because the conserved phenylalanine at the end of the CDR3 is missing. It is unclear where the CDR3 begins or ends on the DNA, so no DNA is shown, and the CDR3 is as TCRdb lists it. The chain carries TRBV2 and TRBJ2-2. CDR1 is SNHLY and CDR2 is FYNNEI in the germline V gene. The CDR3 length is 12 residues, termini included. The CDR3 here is CASSLAPGELSH.

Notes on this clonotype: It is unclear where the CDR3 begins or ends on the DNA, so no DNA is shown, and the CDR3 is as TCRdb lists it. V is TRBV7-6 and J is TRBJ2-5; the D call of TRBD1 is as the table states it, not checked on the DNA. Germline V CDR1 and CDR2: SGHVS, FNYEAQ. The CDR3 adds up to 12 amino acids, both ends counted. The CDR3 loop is CAGQWARGTEYF.

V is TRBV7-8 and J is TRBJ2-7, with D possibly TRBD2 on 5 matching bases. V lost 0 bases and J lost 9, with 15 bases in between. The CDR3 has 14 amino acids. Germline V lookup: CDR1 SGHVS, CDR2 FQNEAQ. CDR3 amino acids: CASSLAGDPDTQYV. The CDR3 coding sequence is TGTGCCAGCAGCTTAGCGGGAGATCCGGATACGCAGTACGTC.

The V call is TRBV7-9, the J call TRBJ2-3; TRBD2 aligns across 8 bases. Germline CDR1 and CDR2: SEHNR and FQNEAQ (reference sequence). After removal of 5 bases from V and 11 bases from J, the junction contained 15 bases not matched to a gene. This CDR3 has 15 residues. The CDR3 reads CASSVGAGGEEQQYF. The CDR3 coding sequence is TGTGCCAGCAGCGTAGGGGCGGGGGGCGAAGAGCAGCAGTATTTT.

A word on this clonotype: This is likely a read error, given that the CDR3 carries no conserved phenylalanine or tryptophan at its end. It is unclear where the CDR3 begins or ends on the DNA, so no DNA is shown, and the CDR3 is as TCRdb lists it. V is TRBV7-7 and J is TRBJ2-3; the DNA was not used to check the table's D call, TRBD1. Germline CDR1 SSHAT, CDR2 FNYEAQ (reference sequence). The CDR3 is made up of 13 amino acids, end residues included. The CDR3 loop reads CASSFRGARLLSP.

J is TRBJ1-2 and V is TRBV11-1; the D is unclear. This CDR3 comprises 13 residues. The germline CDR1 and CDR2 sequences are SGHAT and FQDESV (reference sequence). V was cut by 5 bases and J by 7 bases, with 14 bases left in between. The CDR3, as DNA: TGTGCCAGCAGCGGGCAAAGAAGAGGTGGCTACACCTTC. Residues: CASSGQRRGGYTF.

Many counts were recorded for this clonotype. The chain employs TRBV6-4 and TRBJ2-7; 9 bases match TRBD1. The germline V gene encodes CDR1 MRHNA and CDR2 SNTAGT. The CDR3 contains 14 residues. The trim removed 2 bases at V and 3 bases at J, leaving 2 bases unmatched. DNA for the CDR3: TGTGCCAGCAGTGACGGGACAGGGCACTACGAGCAGTACTTC. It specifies CASSDGTGHYEQYF.

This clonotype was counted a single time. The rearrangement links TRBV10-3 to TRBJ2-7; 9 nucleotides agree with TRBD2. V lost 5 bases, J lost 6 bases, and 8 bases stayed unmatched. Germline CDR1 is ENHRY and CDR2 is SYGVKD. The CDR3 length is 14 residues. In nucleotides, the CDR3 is TGTGCCATCAGTCCTAGCGGGGTGTTTAGCGAGCAGTACTTC. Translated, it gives CAISPSGVFSEQYF.

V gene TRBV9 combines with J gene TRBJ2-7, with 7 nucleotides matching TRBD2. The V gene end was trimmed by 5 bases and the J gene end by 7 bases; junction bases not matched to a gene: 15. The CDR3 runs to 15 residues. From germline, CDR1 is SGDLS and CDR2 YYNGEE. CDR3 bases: TGTGCCAGCAGTGATGCAGCGGGGAACACCGGGGAGCAGTACGTC. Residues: CASSDAAGNTGEQYV.

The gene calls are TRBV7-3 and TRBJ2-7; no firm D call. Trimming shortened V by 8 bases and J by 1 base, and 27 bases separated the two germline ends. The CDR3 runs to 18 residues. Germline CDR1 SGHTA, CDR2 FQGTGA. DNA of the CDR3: TGTGCCAGCTCAAGTCAGGCAGACGCCGTAGACCATTCCTACGAGCAGTACGTC. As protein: CASSSQADAVDHSYEQYV.

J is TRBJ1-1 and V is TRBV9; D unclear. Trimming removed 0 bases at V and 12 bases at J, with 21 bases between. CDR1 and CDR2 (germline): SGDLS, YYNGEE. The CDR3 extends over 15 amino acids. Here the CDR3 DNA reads TGTGCCAGCAGCGTAGAGACTAGCGGGAGCACTAACACTTTCTTT. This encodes CASSVETSGSTNTFF.

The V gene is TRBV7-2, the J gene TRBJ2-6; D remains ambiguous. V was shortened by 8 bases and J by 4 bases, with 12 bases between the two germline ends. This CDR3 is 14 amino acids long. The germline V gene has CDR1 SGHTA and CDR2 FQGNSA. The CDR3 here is CASVPRQGANVLTF. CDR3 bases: TGTGCCAGCGTACCGAGGCAGGGGGCCAACGTCCTGACTTTC.

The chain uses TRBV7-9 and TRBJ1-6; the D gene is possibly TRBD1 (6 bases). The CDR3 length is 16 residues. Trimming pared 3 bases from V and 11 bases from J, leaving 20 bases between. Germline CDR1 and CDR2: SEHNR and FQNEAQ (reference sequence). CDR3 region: CASSLGGGGYSAPLHF. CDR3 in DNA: TGTGCCAGCAGCTTGGGGGGGGGCGGCTATAGTGCACCCCTCCACTTT.

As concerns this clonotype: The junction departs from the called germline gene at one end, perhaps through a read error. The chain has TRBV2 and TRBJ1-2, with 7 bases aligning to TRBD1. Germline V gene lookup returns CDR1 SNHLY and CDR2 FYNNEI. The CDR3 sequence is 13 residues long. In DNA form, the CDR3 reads TGTGCCAGCAGCGAAGGGGGCGCAGATGGCCACACCTTC. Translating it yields CASSEGGADGHTF.

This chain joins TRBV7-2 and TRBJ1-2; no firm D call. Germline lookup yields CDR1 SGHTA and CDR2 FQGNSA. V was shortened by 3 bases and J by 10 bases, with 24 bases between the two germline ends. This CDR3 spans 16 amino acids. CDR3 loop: CASSLPSGSGDTHYTF. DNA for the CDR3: TGTGCCAGCAGCTTGCCTAGCGGGAGCGGAGATACGCACTACACCTTC.

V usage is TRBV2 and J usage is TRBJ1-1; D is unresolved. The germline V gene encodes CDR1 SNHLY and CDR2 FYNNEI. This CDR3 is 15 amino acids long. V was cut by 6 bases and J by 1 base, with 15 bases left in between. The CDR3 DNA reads TGTGCCAGCAGCTTCCATCTGGAAGGGAACACTGAAGCTTTCTTT. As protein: CASSFHLEGNTEAFF.

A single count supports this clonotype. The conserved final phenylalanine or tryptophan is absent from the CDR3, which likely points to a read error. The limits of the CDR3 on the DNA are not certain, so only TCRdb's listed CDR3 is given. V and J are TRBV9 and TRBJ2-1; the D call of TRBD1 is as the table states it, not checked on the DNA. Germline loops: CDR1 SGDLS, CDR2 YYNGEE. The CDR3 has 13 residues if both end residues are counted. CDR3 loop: CASSTADRALNEI.

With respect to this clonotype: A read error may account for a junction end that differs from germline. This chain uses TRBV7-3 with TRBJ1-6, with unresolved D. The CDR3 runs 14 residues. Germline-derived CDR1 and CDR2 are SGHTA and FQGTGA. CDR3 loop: CASTLGRVNSRPNF. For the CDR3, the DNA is TGTGCCAGCACCCTGGGGAGGGTTAATTCACGGCCCAACTTT.

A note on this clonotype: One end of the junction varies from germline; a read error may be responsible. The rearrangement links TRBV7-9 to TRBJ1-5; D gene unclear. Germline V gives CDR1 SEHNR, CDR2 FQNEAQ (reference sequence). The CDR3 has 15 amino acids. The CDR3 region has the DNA TGTGCCAGCAGCGTAGGAATCTCGAGAAATCGGCCCGAGCATTTT. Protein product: CASSVGISRNRPEHF.

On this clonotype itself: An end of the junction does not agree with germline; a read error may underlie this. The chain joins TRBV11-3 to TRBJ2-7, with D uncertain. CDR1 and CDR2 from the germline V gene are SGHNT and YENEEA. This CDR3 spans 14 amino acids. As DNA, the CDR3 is TGCGCCAGCAGCTTAGATCTGGCAGGCTACGAGCAGTACTTC. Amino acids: CASSLDLAGYEQYF.

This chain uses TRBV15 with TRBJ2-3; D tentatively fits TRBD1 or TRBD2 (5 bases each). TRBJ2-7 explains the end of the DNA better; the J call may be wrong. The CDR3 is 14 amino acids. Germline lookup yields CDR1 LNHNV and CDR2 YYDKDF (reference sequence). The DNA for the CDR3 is TGTGCCACCAGCGGCCGGGGCCTACCCGATGAGCAGTACTTC. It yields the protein CATSGRGLPDEQYF.

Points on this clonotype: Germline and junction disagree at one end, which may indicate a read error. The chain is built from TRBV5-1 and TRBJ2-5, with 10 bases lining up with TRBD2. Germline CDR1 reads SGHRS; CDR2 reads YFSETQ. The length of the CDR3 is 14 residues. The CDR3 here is CASSGRTYNETQYF. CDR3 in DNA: TGTGCTAGTAGCGGGAGGACCTACAATGAGACCCAGTACTTC.

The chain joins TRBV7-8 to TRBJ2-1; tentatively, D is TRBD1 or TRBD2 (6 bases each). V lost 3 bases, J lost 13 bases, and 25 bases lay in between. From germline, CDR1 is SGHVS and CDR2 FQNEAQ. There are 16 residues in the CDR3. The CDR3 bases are TGTGCCAGCAGCTTGGGGGGCGGACCCGGTCCGCATTATCAGTTCTTC. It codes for CASSLGGGPGPHYQFF.

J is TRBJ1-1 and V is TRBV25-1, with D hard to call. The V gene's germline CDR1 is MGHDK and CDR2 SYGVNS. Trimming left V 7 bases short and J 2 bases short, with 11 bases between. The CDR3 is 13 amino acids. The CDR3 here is CASIADLNTEAFF. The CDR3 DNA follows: TGTGCCAGCATAGCGGACCTAAACACTGAAGCTTTCTTT.

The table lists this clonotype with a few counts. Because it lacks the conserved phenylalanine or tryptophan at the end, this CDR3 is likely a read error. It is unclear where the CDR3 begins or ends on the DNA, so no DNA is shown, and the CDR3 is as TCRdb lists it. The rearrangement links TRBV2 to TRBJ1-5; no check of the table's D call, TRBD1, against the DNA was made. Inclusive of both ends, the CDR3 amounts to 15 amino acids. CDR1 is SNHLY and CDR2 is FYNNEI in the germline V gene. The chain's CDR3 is CASGDGGTDTQYFDL.